This T cell receptor (beta chain) was found in a study of shared clonotypes between healthy human individuals. About the research overall: Each donor's CD8 memory used one plate, CD8 naive two, each CD4 subset three.

Comment on this clone: Its matching antigen is unknown.

Notes on the study in general: Sorted-subset samples were not fully sequenced, rarefaction indicated. Some naive CD4 clonotypes, about 5.5%, turned up in common across several donors.

Using immunoSEQ multiplex PCR, the repertoire was profiled, and TCRdb retains in-frame clones only, with some absent. The sample records 850,000 to 1,200,000 clones, around 74% being singletons. The healthy adult donors were HIV-negative and reported no recent acute infections or vaccinations. This TCR derives from a man younger than 30 in good health. The sequencing input was memory CD4+ T cells sorted from blood. Specified subset: CD45RA-negative fraction.

The CDR3 nucleotides are TGTGCCAGCAGTGGGTACCAGGGATCCTCCTACAATGAGCAGTTCTTC. As protein: CASSGYQGSSYNEQFF. J is TRBJ2-1 and V is TRBV28, with TRBD1 as a possible D gene (5 bases). V lost 5 bases, J lost 0 bases, and 14 bases lay in between. The CDR3 has 16 residues. The V gene's germline CDR1 is MDHEN and CDR2 SYDVKM.